The 29 T cell receptor beta chains listed next were all sequenced from one sample in a study of shared clonotypes between healthy human individuals. Measured with immunoSEQ multiplex PCR; TCRdb has only the in-frame clones, and not every one. The data hold around 580,000 clones, with roughly 98% observed a single time. In the naive CD8 group, cells lacked CD45RO and were positively selected for CCR7, so terminally differentiated effector memory CD45RA+ cells were left out. Sequences were obtained from naive CD8+ T cells sorted from blood. The origin of the receptors is a young man in good health.

This chain links TRBV11-2 with TRBJ2-4; TRBD2 aligns across 7 bases. The CDR3 runs to 16 residues. Germline lookup yields CDR1 SGHAT and CDR2 FQNNGV. The ends lost 5 bases at V and 0 bases at J; junction bases unmatched: 7. CDR3 sequence: CASSRTGGLAKNIQYF. As DNA, the CDR3 is TGTGCCAGCAGCCGGACGGGGGGTTTAGCCAAAAACATTCAGTACTTC.

The CDR3 DNA reads as TGTGCCTGGAGCCCGGAAATCCTAGCTACAACAGATACGCAGTATTTT. This codes for CAWSPEILATTDTQYF. The rearrangement joins TRBV30 to TRBJ2-3; D perhaps matches TRBD2 (5 bases). The germline gives CDR1 GTSNPN, CDR2 SVGIG (reference sequence). The V end was cut by 3 bases, the J end by 3 bases, with 19 bases between. CDR3 length: 16 amino acids.

The chain combines TRBV7-9 with TRBJ2-7, with TRBD2 matching over 11 bases. With V trimmed by 5 bases and J by 1 base, 4 bases remained unmatched. The CDR3 loop spans 15 amino acids. From germline, CDR1 is SEHNR and CDR2 FQNEAQ (reference sequence). CDR3 sequence reads: CASSPLAGESYEQYF. CDR3 in DNA: TGTGCCAGCAGCCCACTAGCGGGAGAATCCTACGAGCAGTACTTC.

V usage is TRBV30 and J usage is TRBJ2-7; D call uncertain. The CDR3 has 15 amino acids. V dropped 3 bases and J dropped 0 bases, with 15 bases sitting between them. Germline CDR1 is GTSNPN and CDR2 is SVGIG (reference sequence). The CDR3: CAWSRTPASSYEQYF. The CDR3 region has the DNA TGTGCCTGGAGCAGAACCCCGGCAAGCTCCTACGAGCAGTACTTC.

This chain joins TRBV7-9 and TRBJ2-1, with 14 positions matching TRBD2. This CDR3 spans 17 amino acids. Germline loops: CDR1 SEHNR, CDR2 FQNEAQ (reference sequence). V lost 3 bases and J lost 4; bases outside the gene matches: 5. The CDR3 sequence is CASSFKRTSGRYNEQFF. The CDR3 coding sequence is TGTGCCAGCAGCTTCAAGAGGACTAGCGGGAGGTACAATGAGCAGTTCTTC.

A word on this clone: This sample also contains other DNA sequences that code for the same CDR3. The rearrangement links TRBV5-1 to TRBJ2-5, with D perhaps matching TRBD2 (5 bases). The CDR3 is 14 residues long. V lost 0 bases and J 4 bases, leaving 10 bases between the germline ends. The germline V gene has CDR1 SGHRS and CDR2 YFSETQ. The CDR3 here is CASSLAGGRETQYF. The CDR3 DNA is TGCGCCAGCAGCTTGGCAGGTGGGAGAGAGACCCAGTACTTC.

This CDR3 is CASSEMEAYEQYF. CDR3 nucleotide sequence: TGTGCCAGCAGTGAAATGGAGGCCTACGAGCAGTACTTC. This chain connects TRBV2 to TRBJ2-7; D perhaps matches TRBD2 (5 bases). V was shortened by 2 bases and J by 2 bases, with 7 bases between the two germline ends. This CDR3 is built from 13 residues. Looked up from germline, CDR1 is SNHLY and CDR2 is FYNNEI.

The CDR3, as DNA: TGTGCCACCAAATATAGCTCTGGGGCCAACGTCCTGACTTTC. Protein product: CATKYSSGANVLTF. The rearrangement links TRBV6-1 to TRBJ2-6; no reliable D call. V lost 10 bases, J lost 0 bases, and 10 bases lay in between. Per the germline V gene, CDR1 is MNHNS and CDR2 is SASEGT. The CDR3 spans 14 residues.

The chain links TRBV9 to TRBJ2-7; D tentatively reads TRBD1 or TRBD2 (5 bases each). This CDR3 has 16 amino acids. Germline V gives CDR1 SGDLS, CDR2 YYNGEE. Trimming took off 3 bases at V and 3 bases at J, with 19 bases between the two ends. The CDR3 region is CASSGAGTLRDYEQYF. CDR3 sequence (DNA): TGTGCCAGCAGCGGGGCCGGGACCCTCCGGGACTACGAGCAGTACTTC.

For the CDR3, the DNA is TGTGCCACCCGAGCAGGGTTTGAAAAACTGTTTTTT. It translates to CATRAGFEKLFF. The rearrangement joins TRBV28 to TRBJ1-4; tentative D call: TRBD1 (5 bases). V was pared by 10 bases and J by 7 bases, with 13 bases between. Germline lookup yields CDR1 MDHEN and CDR2 SYDVKM. The CDR3 totals 12 residues.

The chain carries TRBV7-8 and TRBJ2-7; D is possibly TRBD1 (6 bases). The CDR3 is made up of 14 amino acids. Germline CDR1 is SGHVS and CDR2 is FQNEAQ. Between the trimmed V and J ends, which lost 4 bases and 1 base, there was a span of 11 bases. CDR3 protein: CASSYSRGSYEQYF. The CDR3, as DNA: TGTGCCAGCAGCTATTCTAGGGGGTCCTACGAGCAGTACTTC.

This clone has just one count. The chain couples TRBV27 to TRBJ2-7, with 9 bases aligning to TRBD1. The trim removed 5 bases at V and 4 bases at J, leaving 9 bases unmatched. The CDR3 is 15 residues long. The germline V gene encodes CDR1 MNHEY and CDR2 SMNVEV (reference sequence). The CDR3 spells CASSPSTGGDYEQYF. In DNA, the CDR3 is TGTGCCAGCAGTCCTTCCACAGGGGGCGATTACGAGCAGTACTTC.

This chain connects TRBV27 to TRBJ2-1, with 9 bases fitting TRBD1. The length of the CDR3 is 19 residues. CDR1 is MNHEY, CDR2 SMNVEV, per germline (reference sequence). After removal of 8 bases from V and 0 bases from J, the junction contained 17 bases not matched to a gene. The CDR3 DNA reads TGTGCCAGCTCTTATGGGGGACAGGGAGAGCGGAGCTCCTACAATGAGCAGTTCTTC. It specifies CASSYGGQGERSSYNEQFF.

V gene TRBV6-5 combines with J gene TRBJ1-1; D gene unclear. Germline CDR1 is MNHEY and CDR2 is SVGAGI. V dropped 5 bases and J dropped 6 bases, with 13 bases sitting between them. The CDR3 is 13 residues long. DNA of the CDR3: TGTGCCAGCAGTCCCTGGGATGGGGCTGAAGCTTTCTTT. Translation gives CASSPWDGAEAFF.

As to this clone: Distinct nucleotide sequences in the sample also encode this CDR3. This chain connects TRBV29-1 to TRBJ2-7; 9 positions match TRBD1. Unmatched junction bases numbered 2, after V lost 0 bases and J lost 2 bases. The germline CDR1 and CDR2 sequences are SQVTM and ANQGSEA. The CDR3 has 14 amino acids. The CDR3 here is CSVEEGQGPYEQYF. CDR3 sequence (DNA): TGCAGCGTTGAAGAGGGACAGGGTCCCTACGAGCAGTACTTC.

The V gene is TRBV7-9, the J gene TRBJ2-3; 7 nucleotides match TRBD2. CDR1 and CDR2 (germline): SEHNR, FQNEAQ (reference sequence). This CDR3 has 15 residues. J gave up 4 bases and V 2 bases, and 6 bases lay outside the gene matches. The DNA for the CDR3 is TGTGCCAGCAGCTTATACGAGGGAGGGCCAGATACGCAGTATTTT. Translated, it gives CASSLYEGGPDTQYF.

Points on this clone: The sample holds other DNA sequences that translate to the same CDR3. V and J are TRBV29-1 and TRBJ2-2; 10 bases align to TRBD1. This CDR3 is built from 13 residues. Germline V gives CDR1 SQVTM, CDR2 ANQGSEA. The V and J ends lost 4 bases and 7 bases, in that order; junction bases with no gene match: 3. The CDR3 nucleotides are TGCAGCGTTGGGACAGGGGGTTACGGGGAGCTGTTTTTT. Amino acid sequence: CSVGTGGYGELFF.

This clone was seen once. The chain has TRBV29-1 and TRBJ2-3; D call uncertain. Germline V gene data show CDR1 as SQVTM and CDR2 as ANQGSEA. V lost 8 bases and J 3 bases, leaving 6 bases between the germline ends. The CDR3 extends over 10 amino acids. This CDR3 reads CSFGTDTQYF. The CDR3 bases are TGCAGCTTTGGGACAGATACGCAGTATTTT.

V is TRBV7-9 and J is TRBJ1-1; D is unresolved. V lost 4 bases and J 0 bases, leaving 15 bases between the germline ends. Germline CDR1 reads SEHNR; CDR2 reads FQNEAQ (reference sequence). The CDR3 is 16 residues long. CDR3: CASSSTDRPLNTEAFF. The CDR3 DNA reads TGTGCCAGCAGCTCCACTGACCGGCCCTTGAACACTGAAGCTTTCTTT.

This chain connects TRBV19 to TRBJ2-1; perhaps TRBD2 as D (6 bases). V shed 5 bases and J shed 5 bases, with 16 bases lying between them. Germline V gene sequence: CDR1 LNHDA, CDR2 SQIVND (reference sequence). This CDR3 is 15 amino acids long. CDR3 residues: CASSLRLGPHNEQFF. CDR3 bases: TGTGCCAGTAGTTTAAGACTAGGACCCCACAATGAGCAGTTCTTC.

Of note for this clone: Other DNA sequences in this specimen translate into the identical CDR3. The chain joins TRBV28 to TRBJ2-7; D is unclear. Germline V CDR1 and CDR2: MDHEN, SYDVKM. The CDR3 has 11 residues. Trimming took off 5 bases at V and 6 bases at J, with 8 bases between the two ends. The CDR3 spells CASSLLGEQYF. The CDR3 DNA sequence: TGTGCCAGCAGTCTCCTTGGCGAGCAGTACTTC.

The CDR3 spells CASSEQGHGEAFF. In DNA form, the CDR3 reads TGTGCCAGCAGTGAACAGGGGCACGGGGAAGCTTTCTTT. The rearrangement joins TRBV25-1 to TRBJ1-1, with TRBD1 as a possible D gene (6 bases). This CDR3 is built from 13 residues. The V gene lost 2 bases and the J gene lost 8 bases, with 12 bases spanning the gap. Germline loops: CDR1 MGHDK, CDR2 SYGVNS.

V usage is TRBV7-2 and J usage is TRBJ2-1, with 7 positions matching TRBD1. The CDR3 is 14 residues long. The germline V gene has CDR1 SGHTA and CDR2 FQGNSA. V dropped 4 bases and J dropped 3; count of bases not matched to a gene: 3. The CDR3 here is CASSSSGGYNEQFF. For the CDR3, the DNA is TGTGCCAGCAGCTCTTCAGGGGGCTACAATGAGCAGTTCTTC.

The chain uses TRBV28 and TRBJ2-1; 9 bases are shared with TRBD2. Germline V gives CDR1 MDHEN, CDR2 SYDVKM. The CDR3 has 13 amino acids. V shed 2 bases, J shed 9 bases, and the junction held 2 bases outside the gene matches. As DNA, the CDR3 is TGTGCCAGCAGTTTACCAGCGGGAGGTGAGCAGTTCTTC. Its translation is CASSLPAGGEQFF.

The chain has TRBV7-9 and TRBJ2-3; D ambiguous. Germline V CDR1 and CDR2: SEHNR, FQNEAQ (reference sequence). The V end lost 0 bases, the J end lost 6 bases, and 4 bases lay between the germline ends. The CDR3 is 12 residues long. The CDR3 sequence: CASSLARDTQYF. The DNA for the CDR3 is TGTGCCAGCAGCTTAGCCCGGGATACGCAGTATTTT.

J is TRBJ2-7 and V is TRBV7-9; D is perhaps TRBD2 (6 bases). CDR1 SEHNR and CDR2 FQNEAQ come from the germline V gene (reference sequence). V dropped 1 base and J dropped 6 bases, with 7 bases sitting between them. This CDR3 contains 12 residues. CDR3 nucleotides: TGTGCCAGCAGCTTAGGGGACTTCGAGCAGTACTTC. Protein sequence: CASSLGDFEQYF.

In the case of this clone: The junction differs from germline at one of its ends, possibly a read error. The chain joins TRBV2 to TRBJ2-1, with 12 bases matching TRBD2. Germline loops: CDR1 SNHLY, CDR2 FYNNEI. This CDR3 spans 19 amino acids. As DNA, the CDR3 is TGTGCCAGCAGTGAATACGTACTAGCGGGAGGTCTCTCCCACAATGAGCAGTTCTTC. It codes for CASSEYVLAGGLSHNEQFF.

V gene TRBV7-9 combines with J gene TRBJ2-7, with 9 bases aligning to TRBD1. Germline V gives CDR1 SEHNR, CDR2 FQNEAQ (reference sequence). This CDR3 comprises 15 residues. J was trimmed by 4 bases and V by 6 bases; bases with no gene match: 10. CDR3 amino acids: CASSNGQGRLYEQYF. The CDR3 DNA is TGTGCCAGCAGTAACGGACAGGGGCGGCTATACGAGCAGTACTTC. The complete variable domain, with remaining parts taken from reference TRBV7-9 and TRBJ2-7, reads DTGVSQNPRHKITKRGQNVTFRCDPISEHNRLYWYRQTLGQGPEFLTYFQNEAQLEKSRLLSDRFSAERPKGSFSTLEIQRTEQGDSAMYLCASSNGQGRLYEQYFGPGTRLTVT.

Only one count was recorded for this clone. This sequence joins TRBV27 and TRBJ2-7; 7 bases map to TRBD1. Germline V gives CDR1 MNHEY, CDR2 SMNVEV (reference sequence). The CDR3 contains 16 residues. With V trimmed by 6 bases and J by 4 bases, 15 bases remained unmatched. The CDR3 is CASSPGEWAGGYEQYF. The CDR3 bases are TGTGCCAGCAGCCCCGGGGAGTGGGCAGGGGGTTACGAGCAGTACTTC.